Listed below are T cell receptor beta chains from one sample, sequenced in a study of CD8+CD57+ T cells in acquired aplastic anemia. TCRdb used MiXCR to reprocess the reads, holding one entry per CDR3 protein. The sample lists some 150,000 distinct CDR3 sequences, about 52% seen once, with about 12% in the top ten. The sequenced sample consisted of sorted CD4+, CD8+, or CD8+CD57+ T cells (not recorded which) from PBMCs. Every receptor here comes from a human donor with aplastic anemia. CDR3s include the opening cysteine and the closing phenylalanine or tryptophan. The order of the fields is J gene, V gene, D gene, clone size, CDR3 DNA, CDR3 protein. A D gene is named only where the DNA matches it firmly. Not all rows give a size; the values are once, few, many and, for expanded clones, a class.

j_call: TRBJ2-2; v_call: TRBV19; d_call: NA; clone_size: once; cdr3_nt: TGTGCCAGTAGTATAGGGAGGCGACAGACCGGGGAGCTGTTTTTT; cdr3_aa: CASSIGRRQTGELFF
j_call: TRBJ1-2; v_call: TRBV19; d_call: TRBD1; clone_size: many; cdr3_nt: TGTGCCAGTAGTATCCCGACAGGGGTTGGCTACACCTTC; cdr3_aa: CASSIPTGVGYTF
j_call: TRBJ2-1; v_call: TRBV6-4; d_call: TRBD2; clone_size: NA; cdr3_nt: TGTGCCAGCCGGACTAGCGGGGGCAATGAGCAGTTCTTC; cdr3_aa: CASRTSGGNEQFF
j_call: TRBJ1-5; v_call: TRBV11-1; d_call: NA; clone_size: NA; cdr3_nt: TGTGCCAGCAGCTTAAACGCCGATGGGGTTGCAGGCCAGCCCCAGCATTTT; cdr3_aa: CASSLNADGVAGQPQHF
j_call: TRBJ2-7; v_call: TRBV7-6; d_call: NA; clone_size: NA; cdr3_nt: TGTGCCAGCAGCCTTACGGGGGCCGAGCAGTACTTC; cdr3_aa: CASSLTGAEQYF
j_call: TRBJ2-5; v_call: TRBV12-3/TRBV12-4; d_call: NA; clone_size: many; cdr3_nt: TGTGCCAGCAGTTTAGCCGAAGAAGAGACCCAGTACTTC; cdr3_aa: CASSLAEEETQYF
j_call: TRBJ1-1; v_call: TRBV27; d_call: TRBD1; clone_size: once; cdr3_nt: TGTGCCAGCAGTTTATCCAACAGGGGGACTGAAGCTTTCTTT; cdr3_aa: CASSLSNRGTEAFF
j_call: TRBJ2-1; v_call: TRBV3-1; d_call: NA; clone_size: many; cdr3_nt: TGTGCCAGCAGCCAAGTAGGGGAGAGCTACAATGAGCAGTTCTTC; cdr3_aa: CASSQVGESYNEQFF
j_call: TRBJ2-2; v_call: TRBV11-2; d_call: TRBD1; clone_size: NA; cdr3_nt: TGTGCCACCAGCCCGGACACCGGGACAGTTACCGGGGAGCTGTTTTTT; cdr3_aa: CATSPDTGTVTGELFF
j_call: TRBJ2-5; v_call: TRBV5-6; d_call: NA; clone_size: NA; cdr3_nt: TGTGCCAGCAGCTTGTATTACGACAGCCAAGAGACCCAGTACTTC; cdr3_aa: CASSLYYDSQETQYF
j_call: TRBJ1-6; v_call: TRBV9; d_call: NA; clone_size: NA; cdr3_nt: TGTGCCAGCAGCGCCGTCGGGGGATGGTATTCACCCCTCCACTTT; cdr3_aa: CASSAVGGWYSPLHF
j_call: TRBJ1-1; v_call: TRBV7-3; d_call: NA; clone_size: NA; cdr3_nt: TGTGCCAGCAGCCAGACAGTAGGGACTGAAGCTTTCTTT; cdr3_aa: CASSQTVGTEAFF
j_call: TRBJ2-1; v_call: TRBV5-1; d_call: TRBD2; clone_size: many; cdr3_nt: TGCGCCAGCAGCCAGCGGGGGGCCCGGCAGAATGAGCAGTTCTTC; cdr3_aa: CASSQRGARQNEQFF
j_call: TRBJ2-2; v_call: TRBV9; d_call: NA; clone_size: many; cdr3_nt: TGTGCCAGCGGCTACAAGTTCACCGGGGAGCTGTTTTTT; cdr3_aa: CASGYKFTGELFF
j_call: TRBJ2-3; v_call: TRBV24-1; d_call: TRBD1; clone_size: NA; cdr3_nt: TGTGCCACCGGACAGGGGAGCACAGATACGCAGTATTTT; cdr3_aa: CATGQGSTDTQYF
j_call: TRBJ1-6; v_call: TRBV19; d_call: NA; clone_size: NA; cdr3_nt: TGTGCCAGTAGTATAAGGGCCTCAAATGGATATAATTCACCCCTCCACTTT; cdr3_aa: CASSIRASNGYNSPLHF
j_call: TRBJ2-2; v_call: TRBV7-7; d_call: TRBD1; clone_size: NA; cdr3_nt: TGTGCTAGCAGCCGGGACAGCACCGGGGAGCTGTTTTTT; cdr3_aa: CASSRDSTGELFF
j_call: TRBJ1-1; v_call: TRBV7-2; d_call: TRBD1; clone_size: NA; cdr3_nt: TGTGCCAGCAGCCTCGGGACAGGGTTCGACACTGAAGCTTTCTTT; cdr3_aa: CASSLGTGFDTEAFF
j_call: TRBJ2-7; v_call: TRBV7-9; d_call: NA; clone_size: NA; cdr3_nt: TGTGCCAGCAGCTCCTTAGGGTACGAGCAGTACTTC; cdr3_aa: CASSSLGYEQYF
j_call: TRBJ2-5; v_call: TRBV5-1; d_call: TRBD2; clone_size: NA; cdr3_nt: TGCGCCAGCAGCTTCGGGGGGAAAGAGACCCAGTACTTC; cdr3_aa: CASSFGGKETQYF
j_call: TRBJ1-2; v_call: TRBV19; d_call: TRBD1; clone_size: NA; cdr3_nt: TGTGCCAGCGGCGGTGCGGGACAGTGGAAAGCCTCTGGCTATGGCTACACCTTC; cdr3_aa: CASGGAGQWKASGYGYTF
j_call: TRBJ1-1; v_call: TRBV6-1; d_call: TRBD1; clone_size: many; cdr3_nt: TGTGCCAGCAGAACCTCCTACAGGGGGCGGACTGAAGCTTTCTTT; cdr3_aa: CASRTSYRGRTEAFF
j_call: TRBJ2-1; v_call: TRBV29-1; d_call: TRBD1; clone_size: few; cdr3_nt: TGCAGCGTTGAGGGACAGACTTACAATGAGCAGTTCTTC; cdr3_aa: CSVEGQTYNEQFF
j_call: TRBJ2-2; v_call: TRBV20-1; d_call: NA; clone_size: once; cdr3_nt: TGCAGTGCCCCTGGGACCGGGGAGCTGTTTTTT; cdr3_aa: CSAPGTGELFF
j_call: TRBJ2-1; v_call: TRBV20-1; d_call: TRBD2; clone_size: NA; cdr3_nt: TGCAGTGCTAGAGATTACGCTAGCGGGAGCGCGTTGTACAATGAGCAGTTCTTC; cdr3_aa: CSARDYASGSALYNEQFF
j_call: TRBJ2-3; v_call: TRBV4-2; d_call: TRBD2; clone_size: NA; cdr3_nt: TGTGCCAGCAGCCGCCCCACTAGCGTGAGCACAGATACGCAGTATTTT; cdr3_aa: CASSRPTSVSTDTQYF
j_call: TRBJ1-2; v_call: TRBV20-1; d_call: NA; clone_size: NA; cdr3_nt: TGCAGTGCTAGAGAGGCAGCCACAGACTATGGCTACACCTTC; cdr3_aa: CSAREAATDYGYTF
j_call: TRBJ1-4; v_call: TRBV20-1; d_call: NA; clone_size: once; cdr3_nt: TGCAGTGCTAGAGAAACAGGGCCTAGGGAAAAACTGTTTTTT; cdr3_aa: CSARETGPREKLFF
j_call: TRBJ1-5; v_call: TRBV5-1; d_call: TRBD1; clone_size: NA; cdr3_nt: TGCGCCAGCAGTCTCACAGGGGGCAATCAGCCCCAGCATTTT; cdr3_aa: CASSLTGGNQPQHF
j_call: TRBJ1-1; v_call: TRBV6-1; d_call: TRBD1; clone_size: many; cdr3_nt: TGTGCCAGCAGGGAACAGGGGGCTGGAACTGAAGCTTTCTTT; cdr3_aa: CASREQGAGTEAFF
j_call: TRBJ1-1; v_call: TRBV20-1; d_call: NA; clone_size: NA; cdr3_nt: TGCAGTGCTAGTCGGACGGGTGAAGCTTTCTTT; cdr3_aa: CSASRTGEAFF
j_call: TRBJ2-3; v_call: TRBV20-1; d_call: TRBD2; clone_size: NA; cdr3_nt: TGCAGTGCTAGTATCACTAGCGGGGGGCCAGATACGCAGTATTTT; cdr3_aa: CSASITSGGPDTQYF
j_call: TRBJ2-7; v_call: TRBV19; d_call: TRBD2; clone_size: many; cdr3_nt: TGTGCCAGTAGTATAGACCCCACTAGCGGGGCGACCTACGAGCAGTACTTC; cdr3_aa: CASSIDPTSGATYEQYF
j_call: TRBJ1-3; v_call: TRBV7-9; d_call: NA; clone_size: many; cdr3_nt: TGTGCCAGCAGCTTAGCCCCAGGGGACAACACCATATATTTT; cdr3_aa: CASSLAPGDNTIYF
j_call: TRBJ2-5; v_call: TRBV9; d_call: NA; clone_size: many; cdr3_nt: TGTGCCAGCAGCGCATCGGGACTCCAGGCGTCCGAGACCCAGTACTTC; cdr3_aa: CASSASGLQASETQYF
j_call: TRBJ2-7; v_call: TRBV7-8; d_call: TRBD1; clone_size: many; cdr3_nt: TGTGCCAGCAGCTTAGGGGACAGGAGAACCTACGAGCAGTACTTC; cdr3_aa: CASSLGDRRTYEQYF
j_call: TRBJ1-6; v_call: TRBV7-9; d_call: NA; clone_size: NA; cdr3_nt: TGTGCCAGCAGCCAGATCGGCGTCAGCAATTCACCCCTCCACTTT; cdr3_aa: CASSQIGVSNSPLHF
j_call: TRBJ2-5; v_call: TRBV7-9; d_call: TRBD2; clone_size: many; cdr3_nt: TGTGCCAGCAGCCCACCCAGGACTAGCGGGGGACGAAGAACCCAAGAGACCCAGTACTTC; cdr3_aa: CASSPPRTSGGRRTQETQYF
j_call: TRBJ2-7; v_call: TRBV29-1; d_call: TRBD1; clone_size: few; cdr3_nt: TGCAGCGTTGTGACAGGGACAGCCTACGAGCAGTACTTC; cdr3_aa: CSVVTGTAYEQYF
j_call: TRBJ2-3; v_call: TRBV5-6; d_call: NA; clone_size: many; cdr3_nt: TGTGCCAGCAGCCGCGGGCGGGTTGGCACAGATACGCAGTATTTT; cdr3_aa: CASSRGRVGTDTQYF
j_call: TRBJ1-6; v_call: TRBV11-2; d_call: NA; clone_size: NA; cdr3_nt: TGTGCCAGCAGCTCCGTGTCGGTGGGGGCGGGTTCACCCCTCCACTTT; cdr3_aa: CASSSVSVGAGSPLHF
j_call: TRBJ1-1; v_call: TRBV4-3; d_call: NA; clone_size: NA; cdr3_nt: TGCGCCAGCAGCCAAGATGGTCTCGGGGGGGAGAACACTGAAGCTTTCTTT; cdr3_aa: CASSQDGLGGENTEAFF
j_call: TRBJ1-5; v_call: TRBV24-1; d_call: NA; clone_size: NA; cdr3_nt: TGTGCCACCAGTGGAGGGTGGGGGCAGCCCCAGCATTTT; cdr3_aa: CATSGGWGQPQHF
j_call: TRBJ2-3; v_call: TRBV6-5; d_call: NA; clone_size: few; cdr3_nt: TGTGCCAGCAGTTACTCGGAGGGCACAGATACGCAGTATTTT; cdr3_aa: CASSYSEGTDTQYF
j_call: TRBJ1-2; v_call: TRBV12-3/TRBV12-4; d_call: TRBD1; clone_size: NA; cdr3_nt: TGTGCCAGCAGTCGCCTACAGGGGTTCTATGGCTACACCTTC; cdr3_aa: CASSRLQGFYGYTF
j_call: TRBJ2-3; v_call: TRBV6-1; d_call: TRBD2; clone_size: many; cdr3_nt: TGTGCCAGCAGTGAAGCGGTGTGGACTAGCGGGGGATTAGATACGCAGTATTTT; cdr3_aa: CASSEAVWTSGGLDTQYF
j_call: TRBJ1-2; v_call: TRBV6-5; d_call: TRBD1; clone_size: many; cdr3_nt: TGTGCCAGCAGTTACATGTTCCAGGGGGACCGGGGCTACACCTTC; cdr3_aa: CASSYMFQGDRGYTF
j_call: TRBJ1-2; v_call: TRBV2; d_call: NA; clone_size: NA; cdr3_nt: TGTGCCAGCAGTGGCCCCGGGGACAACTCCTATGGCTACACCTTC; cdr3_aa: CASSGPGDNSYGYTF
j_call: TRBJ2-2; v_call: TRBV15; d_call: NA; clone_size: many; cdr3_nt: TGTGCCACCAGCAAAGCGGGTTTTGGGTCACCCGGGGAGCTGTTTTTT; cdr3_aa: CATSKAGFGSPGELFF
j_call: TRBJ1-1; v_call: TRBV20-1; d_call: NA; clone_size: NA; cdr3_nt: TGCAGCGCTAGAGATGGGGGGGACACTGAAGCTTTCTTT; cdr3_aa: CSARDGGDTEAFF
j_call: TRBJ1-6; v_call: TRBV5-1; d_call: NA; clone_size: NA; cdr3_nt: TGCGCCAGCAGCCCGGGGGACAAGGAAAAAGTAGTCTCCTATAATTCACCCCTCTACTTT; cdr3_aa: CASSPGDKEKVVSYNSPLYF
j_call: TRBJ2-2; v_call: TRBV19; d_call: NA; clone_size: NA; cdr3_nt: TGTGCCAGTACGACATTTACCGGGGAGCTGTTTTTT; cdr3_aa: CASTTFTGELFF
j_call: TRBJ1-2; v_call: TRBV2; d_call: NA; clone_size: many; cdr3_nt: TGTGCCAGCAGTGCCGGGACGAAGGGCTATGGCTACACCTTC; cdr3_aa: CASSAGTKGYGYTF